The clone carrying this T cell receptor (beta chain) was detected a few times. Germline V gene lookup returns CDR1 MNHEY and CDR2 SVGAGI. This CDR3 contains 13 residues. The V and J ends lost 6 bases and 3 bases respectively, with 8 bases between them. This sample is drawn from a study of T cells in localized non-small cell lung cancer. Data came from immunoSEQ multiplex PCR; TCRdb stores just in-frame clones and leaves some out. The data contain tens of thousands of clones, 80% of them singletons. The TCR originated in a female donor older than 55 with stage I lung adenocarcinoma. The specimen was peripheral blood, collected before any cancer treatment. V and J are TRBV6-5 and TRBJ2-2; D call uncertain. For the CDR3, the DNA is TGTGCCAGCAGCCCTCCCTACACCGGGGAGCTGTTTTTT. Amino acids: CASSPPYTGELFF.